This TCR beta chain is from a study of CD8 T cells in Susac syndrome. CDR1 and CDR2 (germline): SEHNR, FQNEAQ (reference sequence). CDR3 size: 15 residues. J was trimmed by 4 bases and V by 4 bases; bases with no gene match: 5. A quantity of about 0.5 to 1 ug RNA underwent reverse transcription using random hexamers. TCRdb re-called the immunoSEQ multiplex PCR reads through MiXCR, storing one row per CDR3 protein. The sample has roughly 120,000 distinct CDR3 sequences, approximately 93% seen once. The chain combines TRBV7-9 with TRBJ2-5; TRBD2 aligns across 11 bases. Specimen: CD4+ T cells from PBMCs. The receptor comes from a human donor with multiple sclerosis. CDR3 sequence: CASSSGTSGGETQYF. In DNA, the CDR3 is TGTGCCAGCAGCTCGGGGACTAGCGGAGGAGAGACCCAGTACTTC.